The rows below give T cell receptor beta chains drawn from one sample of a study of Tregs in tolerant kidney transplant recipients. Assay: immunoSEQ multiplex PCR; the TCRdb copy retains only in-frame clones and omits some. The sample yields over 60,000 clones, less than 90% seen once. Specimen: CD4+ T cells from blood. These TCRs come from a human donor in good health. The CDR3 runs from the conserved cysteine through the conserved F or W. The D gene is left open where the match is weak. Clone size appears in some rows only: once, few, many, or a class for an expanded clone.

TRBJ2-1 | TRBV5-1 | . | once | CASSSGLDSPSYNEQFF | TGCGCCAGCAGCTCCGGCCTCGACAGTCCCTCCTACAATGAGCAGTTCTTC
TRBJ1-1 | TRBV6-6 | . | . | CASSYQRENTEAFF | TGTGCCAGCAGTTACCAAAGGGAGAACACTGAAGCTTTCTTT
TRBJ1-1 | TRBV7-9 | TRBD1 | . | CASSARTGTMNTEAFF | TGTGCCAGCAGCGCTCGGACAGGCACCATGAACACTGAAGCTTTCTTT
TRBJ2-7 | TRBV10-3 | . | . | CAISEGSRRSYEQYF | TGTGCCATCAGTGAGGGCTCCCGTAGGTCCTACGAGCAGTACTTC
TRBJ1-1 | TRBV5-1 | . | . | CASSLGRVPWNTEAFF | TGCGCCAGCAGCTTGGGCAGGGTACCTTGGAACACTGAAGCTTTCTTT
TRBJ2-3 | TRBV11-1 | . | . | CASSSRETGADTQYF | TGTGCCAGCAGCTCTCGAGAGACGGGAGCAGATACGCAGTATTTT
TRBJ2-1 | TRBV20-1 | . | . | CSAPQSHEQFF | TGCAGTGCTCCCCAGAGTCATGAGCAGTTCTTC
TRBJ1-2 | TRBV28 | . | . | CASSPGGFFYGYTF | TGTGCCAGCAGCCCCGGGGGATTCTTCTATGGCTACACCTTC
TRBJ1-1 | TRBV7-2 | . | . | CASSLWGEGAEAFF | TGTGCCAGCAGCCTGTGGGGGGAAGGAGCTGAAGCTTTCTTT
TRBJ2-5 | TRBV9 | . | . | CASSVTGVTVETQYF | TGTGCCAGCAGCGTAACGGGGGTCACGGTGGAGACCCAGTACTTC
TRBJ2-1 | TRBV15 | . | . | CATSREGGVGNEQFF | TGTGCCACCAGCAGAGAGGGGGGCGTAGGCAATGAGCAGTTCTTC
TRBJ2-2 | TRBV29-1 | . | . | CSVARGGGVNTGELFF | TGCAGCGTTGCGCGGGGAGGGGGCGTCAACACCGGGGAGCTGTTTTTT
TRBJ2-1 | TRBV7-2 | TRBD2 | . | CASSSTAGGPNEQFF | TGTGCCAGCAGCTCAACCGCGGGGGGGCCTAATGAGCAGTTCTTC
TRBJ2-1 | TRBV11-2 | TRBD2 | . | CASSQEVSGIGEQFF | TGTGCCAGCAGCCAAGAGGTTAGCGGGATAGGTGAGCAGTTCTTC
TRBJ2-4 | TRBV7-8 | . | . | CASSLVTPDRLVAKNIQYF | TGTGCCAGCAGCTTAGTAACCCCGGACAGACTAGTAGCCAAAAACATTCAGTACTTC
TRBJ2-1 | TRBV9 | . | . | CASSESGNSGHSYNEQFF | TGTGCCAGCAGCGAAAGTGGAAACAGCGGTCACTCCTACAATGAGCAGTTCTTC
TRBJ2-5 | TRBV7-2 | . | . | CASSFLQGGETQYF | TGTGCCAGCAGCTTCCTACAGGGGGGGGAGACCCAGTACTTC
TRBJ2-3 | TRBV29-1 | . | few | CSVVSGDTQYF | TGCAGCGTTGTTTCTGGAGATACGCAGTATTTT
TRBJ1-1 | TRBV19 | TRBD1 | . | CASSEPGQGARNTEAFF | TGTGCCAGTAGTGAGCCGGGACAGGGGGCCCGAAACACTGAAGCTTTCTTT
TRBJ2-3 | TRBV30 | . | . | CAWSASRYTDTQYF | TGTGCCTGGAGTGCCTCACGGTACACAGATACGCAGTATTTT
TRBJ2-5 | TRBV7-2 | . | few | CASSGDTLRETQYF | TGTGCCAGCAGCGGGGACACCCTTAGGGAGACCCAGTACTTC
TRBJ1-1 | TRBV14 | . | . | CASSQRTGRNTEAFF | TGTGCCAGCAGCCAAAGAACGGGCCGGAACACTGAAGCTTTCTTT
TRBJ2-2 | TRBV6-1 | . | . | CASSRRQANTGELFF | TGTGCCAGCAGTCGGAGACAGGCAAACACCGGGGAGCTGTTTTTT
TRBJ2-7 | TRBV9 | . | . | CASSVGSVGSYEQYF | TGTGCCAGCAGCGTCGGAAGTGTGGGGAGCTACGAGCAGTACTTC
TRBJ2-2 | TRBV16 | . | many | CASSQTTTGELFF | TGTGCCAGCAGCCAAACTACGACCGGGGAGCTGTTTTTT
TRBJ2-5 | TRBV6-4 | . | . | CASSRTGGETQYF | TGTGCCAGCAGCAGGACCGGGGGAGAGACCCAGTACTTC
TRBJ2-1 | TRBV5-4 | TRBD2 | . | CASSLGGLAGPLYNEQFF | TGTGCCAGCAGCTTGGGTGGACTAGCGGGGCCCCTCTACAATGAGCAGTTCTTC
TRBJ2-2 | TRBV9 | TRBD2 | . | CASSVRAGGPGGTGELFF | TGTGCCAGCAGCGTACGAGCGGGAGGGCCAGGTGGCACCGGGGAGCTGTTTTTT
TRBJ1-1 | TRBV5-1 | TRBD1 | . | CASSPGQGTEAFF | TGCGCCAGCAGCCCCGGACAGGGCACTGAAGCTTTCTTT
TRBJ1-2 | TRBV20-1 | . | . | CSASQNYGYTF | TGCAGTGCTAGCCAGAACTATGGCTACACCTTC
TRBJ2-5 | TRBV6-5 | . | . | CATHKPGKLETQYF | TGTGCCACCCATAAACCGGGGAAGTTGGAGACCCAGTACTTC